This TCR beta chain appears in the sequencing data of a study of T cell changes during pregnancy in multiple sclerosis. This CDR3 contains 13 residues. In germline, CDR1 is SSHAT, CDR2 FNYEAQ (reference sequence). Profiled with immunoSEQ multiplex PCR; TCRdb holds only in-frame clones, not every one. The sample contains roughly 64,000 clones, around 96% of which appear only once. With respect to this clone: Mismatch with germline at one junction end may stem from a read error.

Sequences were derived from CD8+ T cells from peripheral blood mononuclear cells, sampled after pregnancy. The chain uses TRBV7-7 and TRBJ2-1, with D unclear. This receptor was identified in a female donor with multiple sclerosis, enrolled in a pregnancy study. The CDR3 region is CASSFNSGNEQFF. The CDR3 bases are TGTGCTAGCAGTTTTAATAGTGGCAATGAGCAGTTCTTC.